The 8 T cell receptor beta chains presented below share a single source sample, sequenced in a study of CXCR3-negative and CXCR3-positive naive CD8 T cells. The method, 5' RACE with UMI labels, was used to prepare the TRB cDNA libraries. TCRdb derives one entry per CDR3 protein from the 5' RACE reads, leaving out DNA. The sample has some 50,000 distinct CDR3 sequences. Input material: naive CXCR3- CD8+ T cells from blood. Subset: CD45RO-CCR7+CD27+CD95- naive CD8+ T cells lacking CXCR3 (TNR3-). The receptors originated from a human donor in good health. Some clones in this sample may be carry-over from other donors' samples.

The V gene is TRBV5-1, the J gene TRBJ2-2; without DNA, the TCRdb call of TRBD1 cannot be checked. Germline loops: CDR1 SGHRS, CDR2 YFSETQ. There are 15 residues in the CDR3. CDR3 region: CASSLAGDGSGELFF.

This rearrangement joins TRBV7-2 to TRBJ1-1. The V gene's germline CDR1 is SGHTA and CDR2 FQGNSA. This CDR3 is built from 11 residues. The CDR3 protein is CASSLGGPSGF. Full variable domain (rest looked up from reference TRBV7-2 and TRBJ1-1): GAGVSQSPSNKVTEKGKDVELRCDPISGHTALYWYRQSLGQGLEFLIYFQGNSAPDKSGLPSDRFSAERTGGSVSTLTIQRTQQEDSAVYLCASSLGGPSGFGQGTRLTVV.

The V gene is TRBV4-1, the J gene TRBJ2-7. This CDR3 has 15 residues. The germline gives CDR1 MGHRA, CDR2 YSYEKL. CDR3 region: CASSHFAAASYEQYF.

The chain is built from TRBV20-1 and TRBJ1-5. The CDR3 extends over 13 amino acids. Germline V gene sequence: CDR1 DFQATT, CDR2 SNEGSKA (reference sequence). The CDR3 spells CSARAGEGQPQHF.

This chain links TRBV7-2 with TRBJ1-2; TCRdb's D gene call, TRBD1, goes unchecked for lack of DNA. Germline V gene sequence: CDR1 SGHTA, CDR2 FQGNSA. The CDR3 runs 14 residues. CDR3 sequence: CASSARGRGDGYTF.

The chain employs TRBV21-1 and TRBJ2-5. TRBV21-1 is a documented pseudogene. The CDR3 totals 13 residues. CDR3 in amino acids: CASSKDGKETQYF.

The CDR3: CATRPRETGTSYNEQFF. This rearrangement joins TRBV5-1 to TRBJ2-1; the TRBD1 assignment by TCRdb is unverifiable without DNA. In germline, CDR1 is SGHRS, CDR2 YFSETQ. The CDR3 is 17 residues long.

The chain carries TRBV28 and TRBJ2-7; TCRdb gives TRBD2 as the D gene, but with no DNA this cannot be confirmed. Germline CDR1 reads MDHEN; CDR2 reads SYDVKM. The CDR3 covers 13 residues. The chain's CDR3 is CASGWTISREQYF.